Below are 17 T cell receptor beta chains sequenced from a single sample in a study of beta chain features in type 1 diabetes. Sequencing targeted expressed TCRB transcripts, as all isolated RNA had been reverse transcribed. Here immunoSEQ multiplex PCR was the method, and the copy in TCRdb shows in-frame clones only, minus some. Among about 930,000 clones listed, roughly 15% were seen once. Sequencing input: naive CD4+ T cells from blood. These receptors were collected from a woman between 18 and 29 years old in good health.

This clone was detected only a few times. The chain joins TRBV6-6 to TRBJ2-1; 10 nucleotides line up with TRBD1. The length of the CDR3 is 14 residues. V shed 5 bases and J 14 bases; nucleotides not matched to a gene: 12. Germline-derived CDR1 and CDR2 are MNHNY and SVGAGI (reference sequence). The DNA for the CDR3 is TGTGCCAGCAGTCTGTACGAGCCTGGACAGGGGGAGTTCTTC. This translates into CASSLYEPGQGEFF.

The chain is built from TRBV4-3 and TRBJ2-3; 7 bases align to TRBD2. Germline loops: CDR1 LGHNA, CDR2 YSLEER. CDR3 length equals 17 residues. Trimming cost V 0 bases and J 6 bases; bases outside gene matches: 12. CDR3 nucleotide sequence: TGCGCCAGCAGCCAAGATCGGGGCGGGAGTTTTGGGGATACGCAGTATTTT. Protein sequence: CASSQDRGGSFGDTQYF.

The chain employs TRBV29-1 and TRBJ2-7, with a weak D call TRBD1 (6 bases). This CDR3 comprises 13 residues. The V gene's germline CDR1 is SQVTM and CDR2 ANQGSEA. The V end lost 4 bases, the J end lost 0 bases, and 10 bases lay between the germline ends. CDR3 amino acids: CSVAGQFSYEQYF. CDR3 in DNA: TGCAGCGTTGCTGGACAGTTCTCCTACGAGCAGTACTTC.

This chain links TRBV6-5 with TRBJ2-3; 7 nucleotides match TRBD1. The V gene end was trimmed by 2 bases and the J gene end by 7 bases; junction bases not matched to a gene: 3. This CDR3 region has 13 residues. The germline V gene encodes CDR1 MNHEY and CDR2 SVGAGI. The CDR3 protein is CASSYMTGYTQYF. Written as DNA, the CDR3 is TGTGCCAGCAGTTACATGACAGGGTATACGCAGTATTTT.

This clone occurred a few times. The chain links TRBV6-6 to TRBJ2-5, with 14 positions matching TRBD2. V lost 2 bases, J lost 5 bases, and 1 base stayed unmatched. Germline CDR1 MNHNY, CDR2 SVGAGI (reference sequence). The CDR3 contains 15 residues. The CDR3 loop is CASSYGTSGSETQYF. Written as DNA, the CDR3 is TGTGCCAGCAGTTACGGGACTAGCGGGAGTGAGACCCAGTACTTC.

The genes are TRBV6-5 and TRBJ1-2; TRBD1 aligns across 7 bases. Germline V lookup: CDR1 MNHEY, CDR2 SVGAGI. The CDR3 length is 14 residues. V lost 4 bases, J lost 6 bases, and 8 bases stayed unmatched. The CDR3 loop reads CASSSRAGGDGYTF. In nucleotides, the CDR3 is TGTGCCAGCAGTTCTCGGGCAGGGGGTGATGGCTACACCTTC.

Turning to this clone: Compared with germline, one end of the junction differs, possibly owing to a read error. In DNA form, the CDR3 reads TGCGCCAGCTGTGAGGAGGGGCGGGGGTGGACTGAAGCTTTCTTT. Encoded protein: CASCEEGRGWTEAFF. This sequence joins TRBV10-2 and TRBJ1-1; D possibly corresponds to TRBD1 (5 bases). Germline V gene lookup returns CDR1 WSHSY and CDR2 SAAADI. This CDR3 contains 15 residues.

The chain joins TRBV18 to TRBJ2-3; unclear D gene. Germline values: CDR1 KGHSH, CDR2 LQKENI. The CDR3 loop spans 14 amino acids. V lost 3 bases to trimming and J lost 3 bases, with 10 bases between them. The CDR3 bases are TGTGCCAGCTCACCCAAGACTCTAACAGATACGCAGTATTTT. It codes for CASSPKTLTDTQYF.

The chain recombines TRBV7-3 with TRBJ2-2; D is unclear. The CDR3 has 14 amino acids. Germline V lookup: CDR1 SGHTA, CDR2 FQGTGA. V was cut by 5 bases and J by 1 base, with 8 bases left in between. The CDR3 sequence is CASSTTLNTGELFF. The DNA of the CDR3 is TGTGCCAGCAGCACTACTTTGAACACCGGGGAGCTGTTTTTT.

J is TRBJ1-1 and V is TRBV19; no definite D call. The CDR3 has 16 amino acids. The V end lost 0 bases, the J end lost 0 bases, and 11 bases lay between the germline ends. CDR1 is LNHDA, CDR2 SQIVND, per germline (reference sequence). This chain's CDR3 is CASSIEGGRLNTEAFF. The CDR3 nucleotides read TGTGCCAGTAGTATAGAAGGCGGCAGACTGAACACTGAAGCTTTCTTT.

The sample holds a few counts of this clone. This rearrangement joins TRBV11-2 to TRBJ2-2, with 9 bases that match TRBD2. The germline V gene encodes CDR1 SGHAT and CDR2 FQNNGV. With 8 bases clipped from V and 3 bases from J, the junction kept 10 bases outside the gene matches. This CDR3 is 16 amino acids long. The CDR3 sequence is CASSRPGLADTGELFF. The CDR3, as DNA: TGTGCCAGCTCCCGTCCGGGACTAGCCGACACCGGGGAGCTGTTTTTT.

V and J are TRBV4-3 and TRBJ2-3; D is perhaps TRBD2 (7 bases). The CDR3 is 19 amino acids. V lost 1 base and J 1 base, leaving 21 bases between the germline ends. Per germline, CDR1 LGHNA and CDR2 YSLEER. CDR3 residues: CASSQVLGGGRGGTDTQYF. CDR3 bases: TGCGCCAGCAGCCAAGTGCTAGGGGGAGGGCGGGGAGGCACAGATACGCAGTATTTT.

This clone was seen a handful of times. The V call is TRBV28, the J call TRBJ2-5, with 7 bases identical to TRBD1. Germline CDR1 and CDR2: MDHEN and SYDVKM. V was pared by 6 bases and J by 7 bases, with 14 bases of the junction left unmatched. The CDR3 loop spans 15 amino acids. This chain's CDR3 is CASRGFRQGGGTQYF. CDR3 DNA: TGTGCCAGCAGAGGTTTTCGACAGGGCGGCGGGACCCAGTACTTC.

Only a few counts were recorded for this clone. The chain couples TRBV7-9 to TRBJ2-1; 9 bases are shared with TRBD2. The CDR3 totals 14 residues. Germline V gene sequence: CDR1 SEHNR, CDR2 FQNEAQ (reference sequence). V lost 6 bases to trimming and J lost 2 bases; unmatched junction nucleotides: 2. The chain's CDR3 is CASRRLAAYNEQFF. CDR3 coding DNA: TGTGCCAGCAGACGACTAGCGGCCTACAATGAGCAGTTCTTC.

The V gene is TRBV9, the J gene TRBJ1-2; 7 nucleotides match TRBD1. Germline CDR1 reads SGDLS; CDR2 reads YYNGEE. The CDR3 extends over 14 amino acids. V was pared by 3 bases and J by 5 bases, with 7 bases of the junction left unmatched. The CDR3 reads CASSEGPGGYGYTF. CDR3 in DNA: TGTGCCAGCAGCGAGGGGCCAGGGGGATATGGCTACACCTTC. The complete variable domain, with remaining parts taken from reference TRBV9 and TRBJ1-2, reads DSGVTQTPKHLITATGQRVTLRCSPRSGDLSVYWYQQSLDQGLQFLIQYYNGEERAKGNILERFSAQQFPDLHSELNLSSLELGDSALYFCASSEGPGGYGYTFGSGTRLTVV.

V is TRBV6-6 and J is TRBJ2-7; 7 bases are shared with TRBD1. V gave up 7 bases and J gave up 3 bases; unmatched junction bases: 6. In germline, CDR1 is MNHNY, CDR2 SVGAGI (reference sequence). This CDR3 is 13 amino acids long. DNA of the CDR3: TGTGCCAGCAATTATGACAGGGTCTACGAGCAGTACTTC. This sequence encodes CASNYDRVYEQYF.

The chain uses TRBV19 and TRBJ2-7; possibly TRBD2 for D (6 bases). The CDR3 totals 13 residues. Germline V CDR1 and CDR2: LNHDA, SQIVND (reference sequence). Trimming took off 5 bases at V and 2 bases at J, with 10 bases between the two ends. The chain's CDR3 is CASSGGLTYEQYF. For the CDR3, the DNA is TGTGCCAGTAGTGGGGGACTCACCTACGAGCAGTACTTC.